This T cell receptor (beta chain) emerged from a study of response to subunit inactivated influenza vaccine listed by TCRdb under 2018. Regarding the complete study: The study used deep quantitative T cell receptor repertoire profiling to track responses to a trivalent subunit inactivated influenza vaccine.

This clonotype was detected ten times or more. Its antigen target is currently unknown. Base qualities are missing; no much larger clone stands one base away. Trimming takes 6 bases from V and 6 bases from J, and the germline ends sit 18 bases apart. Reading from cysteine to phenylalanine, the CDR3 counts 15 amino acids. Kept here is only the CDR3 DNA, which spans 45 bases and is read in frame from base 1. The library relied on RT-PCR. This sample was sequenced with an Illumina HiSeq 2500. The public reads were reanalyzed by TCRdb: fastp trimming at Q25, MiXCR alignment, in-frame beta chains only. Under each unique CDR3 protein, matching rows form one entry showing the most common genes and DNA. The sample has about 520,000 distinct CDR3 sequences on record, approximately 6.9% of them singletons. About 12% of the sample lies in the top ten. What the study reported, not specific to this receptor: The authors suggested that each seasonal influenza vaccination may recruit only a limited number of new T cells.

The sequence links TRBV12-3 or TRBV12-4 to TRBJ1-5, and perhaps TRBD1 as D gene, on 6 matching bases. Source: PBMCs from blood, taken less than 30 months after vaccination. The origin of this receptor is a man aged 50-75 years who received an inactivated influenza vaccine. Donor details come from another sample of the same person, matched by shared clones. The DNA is TGTGCCAGCAGACTAGGGCAAGGGGGTAGTCAGCCCCAGCATTTT. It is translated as CASRLGQGGSQPQHF.